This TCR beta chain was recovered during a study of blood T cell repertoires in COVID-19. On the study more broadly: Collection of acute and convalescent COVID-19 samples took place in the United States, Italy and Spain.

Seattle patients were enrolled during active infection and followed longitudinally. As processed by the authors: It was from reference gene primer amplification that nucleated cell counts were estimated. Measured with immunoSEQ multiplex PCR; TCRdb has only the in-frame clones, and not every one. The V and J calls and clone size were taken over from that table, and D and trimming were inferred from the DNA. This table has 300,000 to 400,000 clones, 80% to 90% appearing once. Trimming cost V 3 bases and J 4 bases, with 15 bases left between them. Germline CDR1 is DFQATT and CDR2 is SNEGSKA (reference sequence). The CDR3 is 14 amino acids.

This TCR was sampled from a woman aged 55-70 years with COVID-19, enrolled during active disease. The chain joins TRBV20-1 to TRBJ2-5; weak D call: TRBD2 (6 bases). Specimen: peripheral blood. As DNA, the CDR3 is TGCAGTGCTAGTGGTTCGGGAGAGGGAGAGACCCAGTACTTC. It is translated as CSASGSGEGETQYF.